This T cell receptor (beta chain) was obtained from a study of cytomegalovirus exposure and HLA in healthy donors. Study results and caveats: Reports indicate that TCR beta sequences accurately predicted the HLA-A and HLA-B alleles of most subjects. Later analysis identified a missense DCLRE1C variant that was linked to TCR beta V- and J-gene trimming.

V gave up 2 bases and J gave up 2 bases, with 18 bases separating them. The CDR3 extends over 18 amino acids. From germline, CDR1 is KGHSH and CDR2 LQKENI. With respect to this clone: Its target is not known.

Primers: 60 Vbeta forward and 13 Jbeta reverse. Profiled with immunoSEQ multiplex PCR; TCRdb holds only in-frame clones, not every one. The top ten hold over 6% of the sample, which has more than 90,000 clones, around 76% seen once. The sample consisted of PBMCs. This receptor was identified in a man aged 35-49 years in good health and CMV-seropositive. The V and J genes are TRBV18 and TRBJ1-4, with D tentatively TRBD1 (6 bases). The CDR3 DNA follows: TGTGCCAGCTCACCAAGACCAGGGGAAATGGCGACTAATGAAAAACTGTTTTTT. Translation gives CASSPRPGEMATNEKLFF.